These 7 T cell receptor beta chains share one sample of origin, sequenced in a study of CD8+CD57+ T cells in acquired aplastic anemia (dated by TCRdb to 2016 to 2019). Sequencing was carried out with an Illumina HiSeq 2000. Profiling of TCR beta VDJ combinations and CDR3 sequences used genomic DNA as the template. Using fastp at Q25 and MiXCR, TCRdb reprocessed the public reads and kept productive beta chains. Rows are combined by CDR3 protein, so each entry shows the most common genes and DNA. Counted in this sample were 300,000 or so distinct CDR3 sequences; roughly three fifths of them appeared once. The ten largest make up less than 10% of the sample. Sequencing used sorted CD4+, CD8+, or CD8+CD57+ T cells (not recorded which) from PBMCs. These receptors were obtained from a human donor with severe aplastic anemia or a healthy control (not recorded which).

This sequence joins TRBV7-6 and TRBJ2-1; D is uncertain. Looked up from germline, CDR1 is SGHVS and CDR2 is FNYEAQ. The CDR3 is 14 residues long. The ends were cut back, 1 base at V and 6 bases at J, with 10 bases in the middle. The CDR3 sequence: CASSLGVGANEQFF. In DNA form, the CDR3 reads TGTGCCAGCAGCTTAGGGGTTGGCGCCAATGAGCAGTTCTTC.

V usage is TRBV5-1 and J usage is TRBJ1-3; D remains ambiguous. Germline-derived CDR1 and CDR2 are SGHRS and YFSETQ. The CDR3 has 14 residues. V gave up 0 bases and J gave up 3 bases, with 7 bases separating them. CDR3 DNA: TGCGCCAGCAGCTTGGCGGGGTATGGAAACACCATATATTTT. Protein product: CASSLAGYGNTIYF.

This chain links TRBV2 with TRBJ2-5, with no clear D. The DNA end is more similar to TRBJ2-7, so the J call may be wrong. CDR1 is SNHLY and CDR2 is FYNNEI in the germline V gene. The CDR3 runs 13 residues. The DNA for the CDR3 is TGTGCCAGCTTGTCTGCAAGCTCCTACGAGCAGTACTTC. It is translated as CASLSASSYEQYF.

This clonotype has a count of ten or more. The J gene is TRBJ1-4, the V gene TRBV19, with D tentatively TRBD1 (5 bases). V was clipped by 1 base and J by 8 bases, with 17 bases between them. CDR1 is LNHDA, CDR2 SQIVND, per germline (reference sequence). There are 16 residues in the CDR3. The CDR3 region is CASSIVGVPPEEKLFF. The DNA for the CDR3 is TGTGCCAGTAGTATAGTAGGGGTCCCCCCGGAGGAAAAACTGTTTTTT.

The table lists this clonotype with many counts. The chain recombines TRBV7-8 with TRBJ1-1; tentative D call: TRBD1 (6 bases). Germline loops: CDR1 SGHVS, CDR2 FQNEAQ. The CDR3 has 14 residues. Trimming took 4 bases from V and 1 from J, leaving 10 bases between them. CDR3 region: CASSSPDRNTEAFF. The DNA for the CDR3 is TGTGCCAGCAGCTCCCCGGACAGGAACACTGAAGCTTTCTTT.

There are many counts of this clonotype. This sequence joins TRBV5-1 and TRBJ2-3; D is perhaps TRBD1 or TRBD2 (5 bases each). Germline CDR1 and CDR2: SGHRS and YFSETQ. V was cut by 1 base and J by 1 base, with 10 bases left in between. This CDR3 contains 15 residues. The CDR3 DNA is TGCGCCAGCAGCTTGAGGGGAGTTCGCACAGATACGCAGTATTTT. This gives the protein CASSLRGVRTDTQYF.

The chain is built from TRBV24-1 and TRBJ2-7; D ambiguous. Germline values: CDR1 KGHDR, CDR2 SFDVKD. V lost 0 bases, J lost 9 bases, and 8 bases lay in between. This CDR3 is 12 amino acids long. The chain's CDR3 is CATSDLDFRQYF. The CDR3 DNA reads TGTGCCACCAGTGATTTGGATTTCAGGCAGTACTTC.